This TCR beta chain was sequenced in a study of naive and memory T cell subsets. Study-level results: The RNA method is potentially sensitive to activation and differentiation changes.

This clonotype came up many times. Its antigen is as yet unknown. The library had UMIs added by 3' ligation of an oligonucleotide to TCR cDNA. Unsorted total RNA, roughly 1 to 1000 ng, was DNase treated before reverse transcription. Germline V gene data show CDR1 as SGHAT and CDR2 as FQNNGV. The CDR3 runs to 18 residues. Trimming cost V 4 bases and J 0 bases; bases outside gene matches: 7. Four PCR rounds used nested alpha and beta constant region primers plus the SP2 primer. A single record per CDR3 protein comes from TCRdb applying MiXCR to the 5' RACE reads. The profile shows about 57,000 distinct CDR3 sequences, 7.6% of them singletons.

The rearrangement uses TRBV11-2 and TRBJ2-6; TRBD1 agrees at 9 bases. The clonotype was recovered from a female donor in good health. The CDR3 reads CASSSTTGGSSGANVLTF. The CDR3 DNA follows: TGTGCCAGCAGCTCGACGACAGGGGGGAGCTCTGGGGCCAACGTCCTGACTTTC.